This is a list of T cell receptor beta chains from one sample in a study of cytomegalovirus exposure and HLA in healthy donors. Only in-frame clones appear in the TCRdb table, and some are missing; sequencing was by immunoSEQ multiplex PCR. The repertoire holds over 95,000 clones, with over 60% as singletons. Sequenced input: PBMCs. The receptor source for this set is a female donor in good health and CMV-seronegative. The CDR3 runs from the conserved cysteine through the conserved F or W. Each record gives: CDR3 length, clone size, D gene, J gene, V gene, CDR3 DNA, CDR3 protein. The D gene is left open where the match is weak. Size values are once, few and many counts, or a class for expanded clones, and some rows have none.

16	.	TRBD1	TRBJ2-1	TRBV11-3	TGTGCCAGCAGCCCTAACGACAGGGAACCCACGGGTGAGCAGTTCTTC	CASSPNDREPTGEQFF
13	once	.	TRBJ2-5	TRBV5-8	TGTGCCAGCAGCGGATGGACAGAAGAGACCCAGTACTTC	CASSGWTEETQYF
20	.	TRBD1	TRBJ1-2	TRBV7-6	TGTGCCAGCAGCTTAGGGTCTATGGGGGACAGGAATGTTTCTCGCTATGGCTACACCTTC	CASSLGSMGDRNVSRYGYTF
14	.	.	TRBJ2-7	TRBV19	TGTGCCAGTAGTACCCAGCCCGCGGCCCACGAGCAGTACTTC	CASSTQPAAHEQYF
14	once	.	TRBJ2-3	TRBV7-2	TGTGCCAGCAGCTACCTGCCGGGAATAGATACGCAGTATTTT	CASSYLPGIDTQYF
13	.	.	TRBJ1-2	TRBV6-4	TGTGCCAGCAGTGCGGGGGAGGACTATGGCTACACCTTC	CASSAGEDYGYTF
14	.	.	TRBJ2-2	TRBV30	TGTGCCTGGATCCTGGGGGGGGGCTCCGGGGAGCTGTTTTTT	CAWILGGGSGELFF
15	few	TRBD1	TRBJ1-5	TRBV6-1	TGTGCCAGCAGTGCTGGACAGGGCGACGATCAGCCCCAGCATTTT	CASSAGQGDDQPQHF
15	.	TRBD2	TRBJ2-1	TRBV11-2	TGTGCCAGCAGCTCCGGACTAGCGGGTTTTAATGAGCAGTTCTTC	CASSSGLAGFNEQFF
19	.	TRBD2	TRBJ2-7	TRBV19	TGTGCCAGTAGTGGAGAAAATCCCGGGACTAGCGGGGGCAACTACGAGCAGTACTTC	CASSGENPGTSGGNYEQYF
14	.	TRBD1	TRBJ2-3	TRBV6-4	TGTGCCAGCAGTGACGGACAGGGGGCAGATACGCAGTATTTT	CASSDGQGADTQYF
15	.	TRBD1	TRBJ1-3	TRBV5-6	TGTGCCAGCAGCCGGACAGGGGGCGACGGAAACACCATATATTTT	CASSRTGGDGNTIYF
14	few	.	TRBJ1-6	TRBV6-5	TGTGCCAGCAGCCCGGGATCCGGCGTTTCACCCCTCCACTTT	CASSPGSGVSPLHF
13	few	.	TRBJ1-1	TRBV29-1	TGCAGCGTTGGACTGGGAGCGAACACTGAAGCTTTCTTT	CSVGLGANTEAFF
18	.	TRBD2	TRBJ2-7	TRBV9	TGTGCCAGCAGCGCCGGCCTAGCGGGGGGTCCGTGTTGGAGAGGTAAGTACTTC	CASSAGLAGGPCWRGKYF
13	few	TRBD1	TRBJ1-6	TRBV7-9	TGTGCCAGCAGCAACGGACAGGGAACACCCCTCCACTTT	CASSNGQGTPLHF
16	few	.	TRBJ1-4	TRBV5-6	TGTGCCAGCATCAAATCGGCAGGGAGGTCCAATGAAAAACTGTTTTTT	CASIKSAGRSNEKLFF
14	.	.	TRBJ1-1	TRBV7-9	TGTGCCAGCAGCTTGGGAGGGGTGAACACTGAAGCTTTCTTT	CASSLGGVNTEAFF
15	.	.	TRBJ2-2	TRBV13	TGTGCCAGCAGCTCTACGGCGGGGAACACCGGGGAGCTGTTTTTT	CASSSTAGNTGELFF
15	.	.	TRBJ2-6	TRBV6-6	TGTGCCAGCAGAGAGGACAGCCCTGGGGCCAACGTCCTGACTTTC	CASREDSPGANVLTF
14	.	.	TRBJ2-3	TRBV4-1	TGCGCCAGCAGCCAAACTCCGGGGGCAGATACGCAGTATTTT	CASSQTPGADTQYF
16	once	TRBD1	TRBJ2-7	TRBV5-1	TGCGCCAGCAGCTTGGGCCCACGGACAGGGGGGGACGAGCAGTACTTC	CASSLGPRTGGDEQYF
15	.	TRBD2	TRBJ2-2	TRBV7-2	TGTGCCAGCAGTTTCCTAGCGGGGGGAGCCGGGGAGCTGTTTTTT	CASSFLAGGAGELFF
14	.	.	TRBJ1-2	TRBV7-8	TGTGCCAGCAGCTTAGCGTCCGGTAACTATGGCTACACCTTC	CASSLASGNYGYTF
15	.	.	TRBJ1-2	TRBV10-2	TGCGCCAGCAGTATCGGGTCCCTAGTCGGTTATGGCTACACCTTC	CASSIGSLVGYGYTF
19	.	TRBD2	TRBJ2-7	TRBV7-6	TGTGCCAGCAGCCCTCGACAGACCCTAGCGGGGGCAACAATTTACGAGCAGTACTTC	CASSPRQTLAGATIYEQYF
17	few	.	TRBJ1-3	TRBV5-6	TGTGCCAGCAGCTTGCTCTCCGGCGGGAGCTCTGGAAACACCATATATTTT	CASSLLSGGSSGNTIYF
12	.	TRBD1	TRBJ1-2	TRBV30	TGTGCCTGGAGTGGGGACAGATATGGCTACACCTTC	CAWSGDRYGYTF
12	.	.	TRBJ2-7	TRBV30	TGTGCCTGGAGTGTCGGGGGAGGCGAGCAGTACTTC	CAWSVGGGEQYF
11	.	.	TRBJ1-3	TRBV14	TGTGCCAGCAGTCCGGGAAACACCATATATTTT	CASSPGNTIYF
16	once	TRBD1	TRBJ1-5	TRBV7-2	TGTGCCAGCAGCTTGACCGGGACAGGGAACTTTCAGCCCCAGCATTTT	CASSLTGTGNFQPQHF
15	.	TRBD2	TRBJ2-1	TRBV6-5	TGTGCCAGCAGCCAAACTAGCGGGGGGTTGGAGGAGCAGTTCTTC	CASSQTSGGLEEQFF
14	few	TRBD1	TRBJ1-1	TRBV19	TGTGCCTCAAGAAGACAGGGGAGGTACACTGAAGCTTTCTTT	CASRRQGRYTEAFF
15	.	.	TRBJ1-1	TRBV5-5	TGTGCCAGCAGCTTGGAGCGACAGATAAACACTGAAGCTTTCTTT	CASSLERQINTEAFF
16	.	.	TRBJ2-4	TRBV7-9	TGTGCCAGCAGCGCGTCCGGGTCCCTAGCCAAAAACATTCAGTACTTC	CASSASGSLAKNIQYF
15	.	TRBD1	TRBJ1-2	TRBV7-2	TGTGCCAGCAGCGACCGGGACAGCTTAGACTATGGCTACACCTTC	CASSDRDSLDYGYTF
16	.	TRBD1	TRBJ1-1	TRBV7-2	TGTGCCAGCAGCCCCATCCTTCAGGGGGCTGGCACTGAAGCTTTCTTT	CASSPILQGAGTEAFF
14	.	TRBD2	TRBJ2-2	TRBV6-4	TGTGCCAGCAGTGACAGCGGGGACACCGGGGAGCTGTTTTTT	CASSDSGDTGELFF
15	.	TRBD1	TRBJ2-5	TRBV14	TGTGCCAGCAGCCACCACAGGGGTTTTGTAGAGACCCAGTACTTC	CASSHHRGFVETQYF
16	.	.	TRBJ1-1	TRBV7-9	TGTTCCAGCAGCTACGCTCGCACCCATGGGAGCACTGAAGCTTTCTTT	CSSSYARTHGSTEAFF
15	.	.	TRBJ1-1	TRBV4-2	TGTGCCAGCAGCCAAGAGGGCAGTTCAGGGACTGAAGCTTTCTTT	CASSQEGSSGTEAFF
15	.	TRBD2	TRBJ2-1	TRBV19	TGTGCCAGTAGTGTCCATAGCGGGGGGGCAGATGAGCAGTTCTTC	CASSVHSGGADEQFF
15	.	.	TRBJ1-1	TRBV13	TGTGCCAGCAGCTTAGATTTAGCTATGAACACTGAAGCTTTCTTT	CASSLDLAMNTEAFF
15	.	TRBD1	TRBJ1-5	TRBV5-1	TGCGCCAGCAGCTTGGACGGGCAGGGGGGTCAGCCCCAGCATTTT	CASSLDGQGGQPQHF
14	.	.	TRBJ2-7	TRBV13	TGTGCCAGCAGCTTGGGCAGGGCCGCCTACGAGCAGTACTTC	CASSLGRAAYEQYF
15	.	TRBD2	TRBJ2-2	TRBV5-1	TGCGCCAGCAGCTTGTTACTAGCGGGGACCGGGGAGCTGTTTTTT	CASSLLLAGTGELFF
16	.	TRBD2	TRBJ2-7	TRBV5-1	TGCGCCAGCAGCCTGGGGTCCGGGGGGGACCCCTACGAGCAGTACTTC	CASSLGSGGDPYEQYF
15	.	TRBD1	TRBJ1-1	TRBV7-9	TGTTCCAGCAGCTTAGGTGACAGGGCCAACACTGAAGCTTTCTTT	CSSSLGDRANTEAFF
15	.	TRBD1	TRBJ1-5	TRBV27	TGTGCCAGCAGTTTCACCGGGACAGGGAATCAGCCCCAGCATTTT	CASSFTGTGNQPQHF
14	.	.	TRBJ1-1	TRBV30	TGTGCCTGGAGTGCCGCCAACAGCGGCACTGAAGCTTTCTTT	CAWSAANSGTEAFF
13	.	TRBD2	TRBJ2-1	TRBV6-5	TGTGCCAGCAGTCGGGGGGGCCGCAGTGAGCAGTTCTTC	CASSRGGRSEQFF